One and the same sample provided the 3 T cell receptor beta chains below, sequenced in a study of cytomegalovirus exposure and HLA in healthy donors. Researchers ran the PCR with 60 Vbeta and 13 Jbeta primers. Sequencing was performed with immunoSEQ multiplex PCR; in TCRdb, only in-frame clones are kept and a portion is missing. This sample yields approximately 210,000 clones, of which 80% are seen a single time; roughly 1.1% belongs to the top ten. The sequenced material came from PBMCs. These receptor sequences come from a woman between 40 and 50 years old in good health and CMV-seronegative.

The chain uses TRBV4-1 and TRBJ2-1; 10 positions match TRBD1. This CDR3 spans 16 amino acids. The germline V gene encodes CDR1 MGHRA and CDR2 YSYEKL. Germline trimming cut 3 bases from V and 6 bases from J; bases unmatched to any gene: 8. The DNA for the CDR3 is TGCGCCAGCAGCCAGGCCGGGACAGGGGTAAGCAATGAGCAGTTCTTC. Residues: CASSQAGTGVSNEQFF.

This chain joins TRBV5-6 and TRBJ2-7, with TRBD1 as a possible D gene (6 bases). The CDR3 is 15 amino acids. V lost 0 bases to trimming and J lost 2 bases, with 12 bases between them. Germline loops: CDR1 SGHDT, CDR2 YYEEEE. As DNA, the CDR3 is TGTGCCAGCAGCTTGGCACCACAGGGAACCTACGAGCAGTACTTC. The encoded protein is CASSLAPQGTYEQYF.

The V gene is TRBV7-9, the J gene TRBJ2-2; the D gene is possibly TRBD2 (5 bases). Per the germline V gene, CDR1 is SEHNR and CDR2 is FQNEAQ (reference sequence). V gave up 5 bases and J gave up 1 base, with 11 bases separating them. There are 15 residues in the CDR3. The CDR3 sequence is CASSMWTQNTGELFF. The CDR3 nucleotides read TGTGCCAGCAGCATGTGGACTCAGAACACCGGGGAGCTGTTTTTT.